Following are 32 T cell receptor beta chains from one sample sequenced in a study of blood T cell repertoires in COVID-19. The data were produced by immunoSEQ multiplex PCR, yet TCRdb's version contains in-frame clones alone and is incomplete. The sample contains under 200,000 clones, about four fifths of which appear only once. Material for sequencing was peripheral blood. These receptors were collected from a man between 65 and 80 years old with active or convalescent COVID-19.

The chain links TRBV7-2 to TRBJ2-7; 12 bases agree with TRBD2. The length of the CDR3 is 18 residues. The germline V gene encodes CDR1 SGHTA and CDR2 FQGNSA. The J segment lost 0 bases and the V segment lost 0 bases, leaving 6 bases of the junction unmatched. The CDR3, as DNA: TGTGCCAGCAGCTTAGCCTCATGGACTAGCGGGACCTCCTACGAGCAGTACTTC. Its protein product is CASSLASWTSGTSYEQYF.

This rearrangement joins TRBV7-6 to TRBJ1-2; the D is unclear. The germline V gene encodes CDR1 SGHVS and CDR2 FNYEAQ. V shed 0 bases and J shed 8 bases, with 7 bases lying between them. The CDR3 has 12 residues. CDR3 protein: CASSLASEGYTF. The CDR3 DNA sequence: TGTGCCAGCAGCTTAGCCAGCGAGGGCTACACCTTC.

The CDR3 is CASSLDMNTEAFF. The CDR3 DNA follows: TGTGCCAGCAGCCTAGACATGAACACTGAAGCTTTCTTT. The chain employs TRBV14 and TRBJ1-1; no clear D gene. Trimming took off 4 bases at V and 0 bases at J, with 6 bases between the two ends. The CDR3 runs to 13 residues. The germline gives CDR1 SGHDN, CDR2 FVKESK.

In nucleotides, the CDR3 is TGTGCCAGCAGCTTAAGCGGAGGGTACAATGAGCAGTTCTTC. Amino acids: CASSLSGGYNEQFF. V and J are TRBV13 and TRBJ2-1; tentative D call: TRBD2 (6 bases). Germline CDR1 and CDR2: PRHDT and FYEKMQ (reference sequence). Trimming took 2 bases from V and 4 from J, leaving 9 bases between them. The CDR3 runs to 14 residues.

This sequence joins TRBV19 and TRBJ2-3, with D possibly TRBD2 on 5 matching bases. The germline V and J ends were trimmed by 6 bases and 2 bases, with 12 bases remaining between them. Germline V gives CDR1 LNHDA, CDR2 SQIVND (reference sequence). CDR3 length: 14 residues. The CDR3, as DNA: TGTGCCAGTAGCGATGGACGGGACACAGATACGCAGTATTTT. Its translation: CASSDGRDTDTQYF.

In DNA form, the CDR3 reads TGCGCCAGCAGCTTGGCGGACGGAGGGGAGACCCAGTACTTC. Its translation is CASSLADGGETQYF. The gene calls are TRBV5-1 and TRBJ2-5; perhaps TRBD2 as D (6 bases). The germline V gene encodes CDR1 SGHRS and CDR2 YFSETQ. The CDR3 is made up of 14 amino acids. V was trimmed by 0 bases and J by 5 bases, leaving 11 bases between them.

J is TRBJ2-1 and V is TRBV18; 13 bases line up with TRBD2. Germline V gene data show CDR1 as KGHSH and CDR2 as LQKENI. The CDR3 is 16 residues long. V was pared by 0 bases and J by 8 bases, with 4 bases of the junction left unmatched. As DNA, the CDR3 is TGTGCCAGCTCACCACCCGGACTAGCGGGAGCCGATGAGCAGTTCTTC. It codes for CASSPPGLAGADEQFF.

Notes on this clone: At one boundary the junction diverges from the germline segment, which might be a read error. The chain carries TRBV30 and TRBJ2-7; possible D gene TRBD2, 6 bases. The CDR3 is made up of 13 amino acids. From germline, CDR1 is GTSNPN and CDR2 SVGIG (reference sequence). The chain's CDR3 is CAWTGQVTGEQYF. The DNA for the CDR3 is TGTGCCTGGACCGGACAAGTGACGGGGGAGCAGTACTTT.

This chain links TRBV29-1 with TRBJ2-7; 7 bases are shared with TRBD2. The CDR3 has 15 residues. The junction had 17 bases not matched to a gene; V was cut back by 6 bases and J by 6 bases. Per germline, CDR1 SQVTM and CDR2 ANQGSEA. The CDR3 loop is CSVEGGISGMSEQYF. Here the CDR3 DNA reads TGCAGCGTGGAGGGAGGGATTTCCGGGATGTCCGAGCAGTACTTC.

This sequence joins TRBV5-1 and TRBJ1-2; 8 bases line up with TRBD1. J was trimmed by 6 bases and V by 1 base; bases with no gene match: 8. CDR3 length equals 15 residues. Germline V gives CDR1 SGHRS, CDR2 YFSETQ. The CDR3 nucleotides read TGCGCCAGCAGCTTGAGGCAGGGGGCGGGTAATGGCTACACCTTC. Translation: CASSLRQGAGNGYTF.

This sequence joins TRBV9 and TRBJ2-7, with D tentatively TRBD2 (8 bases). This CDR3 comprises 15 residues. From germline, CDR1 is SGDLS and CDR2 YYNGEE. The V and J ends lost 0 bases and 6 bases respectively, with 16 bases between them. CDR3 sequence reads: CASSVGGLGGVEQYF. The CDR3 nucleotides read TGTGCCAGCAGCGTAGGGGGACTAGGGGGCGTCGAGCAGTACTTC. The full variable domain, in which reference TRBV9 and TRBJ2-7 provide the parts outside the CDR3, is DSGVTQTPKHLITATGQRVTLRCSPRSGDLSVYWYQQSLDQGLQFLIQYYNGEERAKGNILERFSAQQFPDLHSELNLSSLELGDSALYFCASSVGGLGGVEQYFGPGTRLTVT.

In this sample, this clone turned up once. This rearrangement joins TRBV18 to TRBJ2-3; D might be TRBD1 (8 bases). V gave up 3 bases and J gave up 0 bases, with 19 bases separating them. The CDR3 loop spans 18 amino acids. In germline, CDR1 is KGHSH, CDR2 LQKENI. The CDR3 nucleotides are TGTGCCAGCTCACCGGACAGGGTGTCTAGCGGTAGCACAGATACGCAGTATTTT. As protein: CASSPDRVSSGSTDTQYF. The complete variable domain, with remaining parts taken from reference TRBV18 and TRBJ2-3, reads NAGVMQNPRHLVRRRGQEARLRCSPMKGHSHVYWYRQLPEEGLKFMVYLQKENIIDESGMPKERFSAEFPKEGPSILRIQQVVRGDSAAYFCASSPDRVSSGSTDTQYFGPGTRLTVL.

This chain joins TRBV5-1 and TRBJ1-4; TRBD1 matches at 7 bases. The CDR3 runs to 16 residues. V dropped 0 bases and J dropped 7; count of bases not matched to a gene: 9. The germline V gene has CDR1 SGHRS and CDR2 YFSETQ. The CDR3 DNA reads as TGCGCCAGCAGCTTGGGCAGGGGGATAGGAGGTGAAAAACTGTTTTTT. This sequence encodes CASSLGRGIGGEKLFF.

CDR3 loop: CASRLGGDPYNEQFF. The CDR3 bases are TGTGCCAGCAGGTTAGGGGGCGACCCCTACAATGAGCAGTTCTTC. The V call is TRBV27, the J call TRBJ2-1; 7 nucleotides match TRBD1. CDR3 length: 15 residues. Germline V lookup: CDR1 MNHEY, CDR2 SMNVEV (reference sequence). Trimming removed 6 bases from V and 2 bases from J; junction bases left unmatched: 7.

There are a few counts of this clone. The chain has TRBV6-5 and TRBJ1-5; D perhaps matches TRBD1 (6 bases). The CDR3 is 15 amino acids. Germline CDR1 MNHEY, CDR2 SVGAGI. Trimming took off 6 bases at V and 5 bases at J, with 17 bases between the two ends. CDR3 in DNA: TGTGCCAGCAGCCGAGGGGTTAACAGGGATCAGCCCCAGCATTTT. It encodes CASSRGVNRDQPQHF.

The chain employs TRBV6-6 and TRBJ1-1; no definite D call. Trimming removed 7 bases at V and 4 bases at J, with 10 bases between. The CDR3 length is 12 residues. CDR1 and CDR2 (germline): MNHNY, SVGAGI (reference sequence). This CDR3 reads CASKGGGTEAFF. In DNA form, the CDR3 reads TGTGCCAGCAAAGGCGGAGGCACTGAAGCTTTCTTT.

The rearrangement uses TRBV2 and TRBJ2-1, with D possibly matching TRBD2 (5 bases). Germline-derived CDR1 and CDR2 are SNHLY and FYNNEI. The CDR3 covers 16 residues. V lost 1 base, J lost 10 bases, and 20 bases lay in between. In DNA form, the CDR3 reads TGTGCCAGCAGTGAAGGCGGAACTAGTCTTGGTGGGGAGCAGTTCTTC. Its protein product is CASSEGGTSLGGEQFF.

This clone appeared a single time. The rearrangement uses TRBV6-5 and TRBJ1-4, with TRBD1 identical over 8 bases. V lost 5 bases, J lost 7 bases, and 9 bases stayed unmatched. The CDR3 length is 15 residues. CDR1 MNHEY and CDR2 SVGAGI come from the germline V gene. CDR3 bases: TGTGCCAGCAGTCTCACAGGGGGTAGAATTGAAAAACTGTTTTTT. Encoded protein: CASSLTGGRIEKLFF.

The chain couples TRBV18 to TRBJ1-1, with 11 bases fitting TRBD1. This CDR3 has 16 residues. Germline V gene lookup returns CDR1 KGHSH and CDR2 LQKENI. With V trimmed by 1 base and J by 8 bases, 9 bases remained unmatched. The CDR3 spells CASSPLPPGQGGEAFF. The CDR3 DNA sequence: TGTGCCAGCTCACCACTGCCCCCGGGACAGGGGGGGGAAGCTTTCTTT.

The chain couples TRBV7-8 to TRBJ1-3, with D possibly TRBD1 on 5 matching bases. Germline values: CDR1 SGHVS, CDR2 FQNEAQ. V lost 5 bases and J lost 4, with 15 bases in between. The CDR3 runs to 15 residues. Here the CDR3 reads CASSLGGVSGNTIYF. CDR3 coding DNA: TGTGCCAGCAGCCTGGGGGGAGTCTCCGGAAACACCATATATTTT.

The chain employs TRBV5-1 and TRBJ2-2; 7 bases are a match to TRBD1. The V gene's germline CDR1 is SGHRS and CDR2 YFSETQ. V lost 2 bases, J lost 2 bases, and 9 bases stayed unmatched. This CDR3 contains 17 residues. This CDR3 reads CASSFARTGGNTGELFF. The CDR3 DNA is TGCGCCAGCAGCTTCGCGAGGACAGGAGGCAACACCGGGGAGCTGTTTTTT.

CDR3 amino acids: CASSALGQGEEGNTIYF. CDR3 sequence (DNA): TGTGCCAGCAGTGCTCTGGGGCAGGGTGAGGAAGGAAACACCATATATTTT. This rearrangement joins TRBV25-1 to TRBJ1-3, with D possibly TRBD1 on 5 matching bases. This CDR3 has 17 amino acids. Germline assignment: CDR1 MGHDK and CDR2 SYGVNS. V lost 4 bases to trimming and J lost 4 bases, with 20 bases between them. The full variable domain, completed using reference TRBV25-1 and TRBJ1-3, is EADIYQTPRYLVIGTGKKITLECSQTMGHDKMYWYQQDPGMELHLIHYSYGVNSTEKGDLSSESTVSRIRTEHFPLTLESARPSHTSQYLCASSALGQGEEGNTIYFGEGSWLTVV.

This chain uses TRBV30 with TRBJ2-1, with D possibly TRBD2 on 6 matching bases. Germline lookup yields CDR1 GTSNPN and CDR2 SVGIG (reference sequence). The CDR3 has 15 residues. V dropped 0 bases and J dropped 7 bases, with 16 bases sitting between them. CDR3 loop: CAWSVQPTGGNEQFF. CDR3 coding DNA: TGTGCCTGGAGTGTACAACCTACCGGAGGGAATGAGCAGTTCTTC.

The CDR3 region has the DNA TGTGCCAGTAGCCCTACAGGGCCCGGCACAGATACGCAGTATTTT. As protein: CASSPTGPGTDTQYF. The chain recombines TRBV19 with TRBJ2-3, with D possibly matching TRBD1 (6 bases). The CDR3 contains 15 residues. Trimming cost V 6 bases and J 1 base, with 14 bases left between them. The V gene's germline CDR1 is LNHDA and CDR2 SQIVND (reference sequence).

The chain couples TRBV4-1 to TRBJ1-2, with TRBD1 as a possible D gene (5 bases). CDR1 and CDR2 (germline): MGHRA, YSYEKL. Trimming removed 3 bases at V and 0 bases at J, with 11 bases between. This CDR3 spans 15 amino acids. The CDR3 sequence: CASSQTVSANYGYTF. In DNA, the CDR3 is TGCGCCAGCAGCCAGACAGTTTCAGCTAACTATGGCTACACCTTC.

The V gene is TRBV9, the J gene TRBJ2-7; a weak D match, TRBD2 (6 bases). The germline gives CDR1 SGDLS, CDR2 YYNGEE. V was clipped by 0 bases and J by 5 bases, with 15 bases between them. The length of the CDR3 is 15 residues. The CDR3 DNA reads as TGTGCCAGCAGCGTAGGAGAGGCGGGATGGGACGAGCAGTACTTC. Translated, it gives CASSVGEAGWDEQYF.

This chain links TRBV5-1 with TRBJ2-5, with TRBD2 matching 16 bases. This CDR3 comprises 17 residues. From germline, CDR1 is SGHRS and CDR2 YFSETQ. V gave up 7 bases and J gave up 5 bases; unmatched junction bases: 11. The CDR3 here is CASAAPGLAGGGETQYF. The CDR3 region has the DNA TGCGCCAGCGCCGCCCCGGGACTAGCGGGGGGGGGTGAGACCCAGTACTTC.

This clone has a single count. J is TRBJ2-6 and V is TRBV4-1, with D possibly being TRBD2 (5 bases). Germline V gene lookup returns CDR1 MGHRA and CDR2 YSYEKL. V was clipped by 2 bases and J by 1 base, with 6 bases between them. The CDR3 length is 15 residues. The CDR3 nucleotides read TGCGCCAGCAGCCAATCGGGATCTGGGGCCAACGTCCTGACTTTC. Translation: CASSQSGSGANVLTF.

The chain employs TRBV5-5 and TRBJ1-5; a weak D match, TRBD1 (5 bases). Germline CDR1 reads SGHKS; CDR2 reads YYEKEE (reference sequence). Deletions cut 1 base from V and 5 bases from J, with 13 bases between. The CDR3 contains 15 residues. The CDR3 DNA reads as TGTGCCAGCAGCTTGTGGCAGGGTGGAGATCAGCCCCAGCATTTT. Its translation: CASSLWQGGDQPQHF.

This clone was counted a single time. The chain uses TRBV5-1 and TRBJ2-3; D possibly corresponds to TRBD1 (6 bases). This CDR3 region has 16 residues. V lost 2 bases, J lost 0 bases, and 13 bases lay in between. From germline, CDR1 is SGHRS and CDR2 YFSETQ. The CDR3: CASSFRQASSTDTQYF. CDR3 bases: TGCGCCAGCAGCTTCCGACAGGCATCTAGCACAGATACGCAGTATTTT.

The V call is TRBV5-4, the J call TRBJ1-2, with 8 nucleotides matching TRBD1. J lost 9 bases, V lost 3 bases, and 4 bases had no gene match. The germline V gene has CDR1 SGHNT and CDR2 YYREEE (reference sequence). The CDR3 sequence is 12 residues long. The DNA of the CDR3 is TGTGCCAGCAGCTCAGGGGGCGAGAGCTACACCTTC. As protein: CASSSGGESYTF.

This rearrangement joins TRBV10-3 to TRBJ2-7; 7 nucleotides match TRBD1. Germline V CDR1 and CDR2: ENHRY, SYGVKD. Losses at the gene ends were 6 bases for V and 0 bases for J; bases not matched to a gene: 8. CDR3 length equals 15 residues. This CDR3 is CAISMGQTTSYEQYF. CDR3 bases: TGTGCCATCAGCATGGGACAGACTACCTCCTACGAGCAGTACTTC.